Below, 4 T cell receptor beta chains from the same sample are listed, as sequenced in a study of T-cell memory formation after mild COVID-19. TCRdb itself ran the 5' RACE reads through MiXCR, one entry per CDR3 protein. Among more than 350,000 distinct CDR3 sequences, 20% to 25% were seen once, and the ten largest hold around 12%. Specimen: PBMCs or a T cell subset sorted from them (not recorded which). Receptor source: an adult woman who had mild COVID-19 (a few samples of this study predate the infection). Cell type and time point are not known.

This clonotype was counted only a few times. This chain uses TRBV12-3 or TRBV12-4 with TRBJ2-7; D is ambiguous. With 1 base removed from V and 3 bases from J, the gap between germline ends came to 7 bases. The CDR3 totals 13 residues. The CDR3 is CASSLGHNYEQYF. In DNA, the CDR3 is TGTGCCAGCAGTTTAGGACACAACTACGAGCAGTACTTC.

The V call is TRBV30, the J call TRBJ2-5; D ambiguous. The CDR3 has 13 residues. The germline V and J ends were trimmed by 2 bases and 5 bases, with 12 bases remaining between them. Germline-derived CDR1 and CDR2 are GTSNPN and SVGIG (reference sequence). The chain's CDR3 is CAWSTAPGETQYF. In nucleotides, the CDR3 is TGTGCCTGGAGTACGGCTCCTGGGGAGACCCAGTACTTC.

This clonotype was detected a few times. The rearrangement uses TRBV18 and TRBJ2-1, with D perhaps TRBD1 (5 bases). With 0 bases removed from V and 10 bases from J, the gap between germline ends came to 13 bases. The CDR3 is 14 residues long. The germline CDR1 and CDR2 sequences are KGHSH and LQKENI. The CDR3 reads CASSPPAPQGEQFF. CDR3 DNA sequence: TGTGCCAGCTCACCACCGGCGCCCCAGGGAGAGCAGTTCTTC.

Only a few counts were recorded for this clonotype. The chain employs TRBV7-2 and TRBJ2-2, with 9 bases lining up with TRBD2. The germline gives CDR1 SGHTA, CDR2 FQGNSA. This CDR3 has 18 residues. The V and J ends lost 4 bases and 2 bases, in that order; junction bases with no gene match: 11. CDR3 loop: CASSSHLLAGLNTGELFF. DNA of the CDR3: TGTGCCAGCAGCTCTCATCTACTAGCGGGTCTAAACACCGGGGAGCTGTTTTTT. Combining the CDR3 with reference TRBV7-2 and TRBJ2-2 gives the whole variable domain GAGVSQSPSNKVTEKGKDVELRCDPISGHTALYWYRQSLGQGLEFLIYFQGNSAPDKSGLPSDRFSAERTGGSVSTLTIQRTQQEDSAVYLCASSSHLLAGLNTGELFFGEGSRLTVL.